The 21 T cell receptor beta chains presented below share a single source sample, sequenced in a study of T cell responses to AZD1222 COVID-19 vaccine. Sequencing used immunoSEQ multiplex PCR; TCRdb keeps in-frame clones, though not all of them. Altogether roughly 120,000 clones are present, approximately 92% being singletons, with the ten largest covering 7.9%. The material was peripheral blood, obtained 28 days after the second AZD1222 dose. The receptors were gathered from an adult who received the AZD1222 COVID-19 vaccine.

The rearrangement uses TRBV5-1 and TRBJ2-1; D is perhaps TRBD1 or TRBD2 (7 bases each). This CDR3 region has 14 residues. Germline V gene data show CDR1 as SGHRS and CDR2 as YFSETQ. Trimming removed 7 bases at V and 2 bases at J, with 13 bases between. In nucleotides, the CDR3 is TGCGCCAGCTCGGGGGGACAGACCTACAATGAGCAGTTCTTC. As protein: CASSGGQTYNEQFF.

The chain employs TRBV9 and TRBJ2-2; 12 nucleotides agree with TRBD2. The CDR3 length is 20 residues. Germline trimming cut 0 bases from V and 3 bases from J; bases unmatched to any gene: 12. Germline V gives CDR1 SGDLS, CDR2 YYNGEE. CDR3 loop: CASSVAYLAGGLMDTGELFF. The CDR3 DNA sequence: TGTGCCAGCAGCGTAGCTTATCTAGCGGGGGGGCTGATGGACACCGGGGAGCTGTTTTTT.

The chain uses TRBV2 and TRBJ1-3, with D tentatively TRBD1 (5 bases). V lost 6 bases and J 1 base, leaving 10 bases between the germline ends. Germline CDR1 reads SNHLY; CDR2 reads FYNNEI. CDR3 length equals 14 residues. The DNA of the CDR3 is TGTGCCAGCAGCGCGGACATATCTGGAAACACCATATATTTT. This encodes CASSADISGNTIYF.

J is TRBJ2-2 and V is TRBV29-1, with a weak D call TRBD1 (5 bases). Trimming stripped 6 bases from V and 6 bases from J, with 14 bases between. This CDR3 has 13 amino acids. Germline loops: CDR1 SQVTM, CDR2 ANQGSEA. Here the CDR3 reads CSVDQGSPGELFF. The CDR3 DNA is TGCAGCGTCGATCAGGGATCTCCCGGGGAGCTGTTTTTT.

The V and J genes are TRBV27 and TRBJ2-2; TRBD1 matches 8 bases. The CDR3 has 19 amino acids. Germline-derived CDR1 and CDR2 are MNHEY and SMNVEV (reference sequence). The J segment lost 4 bases and the V segment lost 3 bases, leaving 16 bases of the junction unmatched. This CDR3 reads CASSFNPGQATSGTGELFF. The CDR3 region has the DNA TGTGCCAGCAGTTTTAACCCGGGACAGGCAACGTCGGGCACCGGGGAGCTGTTTTTT.

The V gene is TRBV7-2, the J gene TRBJ1-5; D remains ambiguous. Trimming stripped 3 bases from V and 2 bases from J, with 2 bases between. The CDR3 spans 12 residues. Germline CDR1 and CDR2: SGHTA and FQGNSA. CDR3 amino acids: CASSLGNQPQHF. The CDR3 DNA reads as TGTGCCAGCAGCTTGGGCAATCAGCCCCAGCATTTT.

The genes are TRBV9 and TRBJ1-2, with D perhaps matching TRBD1 (5 bases). The V gene's germline CDR1 is SGDLS and CDR2 YYNGEE. The germline V and J ends were trimmed by 1 base and 3 bases, with 10 bases remaining between them. This CDR3 spans 14 amino acids. The CDR3 coding sequence is TGTGCCAGCAGCGTAAAGGGGCTAGACTATGGCTACACCTTC. It yields the protein CASSVKGLDYGYTF.

This clone is termed medium-sized. This chain joins TRBV7-9 and TRBJ2-3; 7 nucleotides match TRBD2. CDR3 length equals 14 residues. V trimming: 6 bases; J trimming: 5 bases; junction bases outside the gene matches: 8. Germline V gene lookup returns CDR1 SEHNR and CDR2 FQNEAQ (reference sequence). CDR3 in amino acids: CASRTGGVQDTQYF. The CDR3 nucleotides are TGTGCCAGCAGGACTGGGGGGGTTCAAGATACGCAGTATTTT. The full variable domain, in which reference TRBV7-9 and TRBJ2-3 provide the parts outside the CDR3, is DTGVSQNPRHKITKRGQNVTFRCDPISEHNRLYWYRQTLGQGPEFLTYFQNEAQLEKSRLLSDRFSAERPKGSFSTLEIQRTEQGDSAMYLCASRTGGVQDTQYFGPGTRLTVL.

J is TRBJ1-2 and V is TRBV6-5; D unresolved. The length of the CDR3 is 11 residues. From germline, CDR1 is MNHEY and CDR2 SVGAGI. CDR3 bases: TGTGTTTCTCAAAATAACTATGGCTACACCTTC. Encoded protein: CVSQNNYGYTF.

The V and J genes are TRBV7-8 and TRBJ2-2, with TRBD1 identical over 9 bases. This CDR3 comprises 20 residues. V lost 4 bases and J lost 2; bases outside the gene matches: 17. Per the germline V gene, CDR1 is SGHVS and CDR2 is FQNEAQ. For the CDR3, the DNA is TGTGCCAGCAGCTCCCCTCGGACAGGGGACCCCTCGCAAAACACCGGGGAGCTGTTTTTT. Amino acids: CASSSPRTGDPSQNTGELFF.

The chain is built from TRBV7-2 and TRBJ1-1, with D maybe TRBD1 (6 bases). This CDR3 contains 13 residues. Per the germline V gene, CDR1 is SGHTA and CDR2 is FQGNSA. V was cut by 5 bases and J by 1 base, with 8 bases left in between. The CDR3 region has the DNA TGTGCCAGCAGCATCAGGGGGAACACTGAAGCTTTCTTT. This gives the protein CASSIRGNTEAFF. Full variable domain (remainder filled in from reference TRBV7-2 and TRBJ1-1): GAGVSQSPSNKVTEKGKDVELRCDPISGHTALYWYRQSLGQGLEFLIYFQGNSAPDKSGLPSDRFSAERTGGSVSTLTIQRTQQEDSAVYLCASSIRGNTEAFFGQGTRLTVV.

V usage is TRBV3-1 (or the pseudogene TRBV3-2) and J usage is TRBJ1-6, with D uncertain. Germline CDR1 LGHDT, CDR2 YNNKEL (reference sequence). CDR3 length equals 12 residues. V dropped 4 bases and J dropped 7 bases, with 5 bases sitting between them. The CDR3 loop is CASSLGNSPLHF. DNA of the CDR3: TGTGCCAGCAGCCTGGGGAATTCACCCCTCCACTTT.

This sequence joins TRBV25-1 and TRBJ1-4; D is ambiguous. Germline V gene lookup returns CDR1 MGHDK and CDR2 SYGVNS. Trimming took 6 bases from V and 6 from J, leaving 5 bases between them. This CDR3 is built from 11 residues. In DNA, the CDR3 is TGTGCCAGCAGCCTCGATGAAAAACTGTTTTTT. It codes for CASSLDEKLFF.

In regard to this clone: Other nucleotide sequences in the sample specify the same CDR3. The rearrangement joins TRBV3-1 (or the pseudogene TRBV3-2) to TRBJ2-2, with 13 bases lining up with TRBD2. V trimming: 3 bases; J trimming: 2 bases; junction bases outside the gene matches: 0. The length of the CDR3 is 16 residues. CDR1 LGHDT and CDR2 YNNKEL come from the germline V gene (reference sequence). CDR3 coding DNA: TGTGCCAGCAGCCAGGGACTAGCGGGAAACACCGGGGAGCTGTTTTTT. Translation: CASSQGLAGNTGELFF.

The gene calls are TRBV7-9 and TRBJ2-5; a possible D gene is TRBD1 (7 bases). Trimming shortened V by 3 bases and J by 2 bases, and 10 bases separated the two germline ends. The CDR3 spans 14 residues. Germline CDR1 reads SEHNR; CDR2 reads FQNEAQ (reference sequence). CDR3 sequence (DNA): TGTGCCAGCAGCTTCAGGGGGGAACAAGAGACCCAGTACTTC. This encodes CASSFRGEQETQYF.

The rearrangement uses TRBV5-8 and TRBJ1-4; D is perhaps TRBD1 (5 bases). Germline V gives CDR1 SGHTS, CDR2 YDEGEE. The V end lost 0 bases, the J end lost 4 bases, and 13 bases lay between the germline ends. The CDR3 consists of 16 residues. CDR3 nucleotide sequence: TGTGCCAGCAGCTTGGCAGGGTGGGGATATAATGAAAAACTGTTTTTT. This sequence encodes CASSLAGWGYNEKLFF. The full variable domain, in which reference TRBV5-8 and TRBJ1-4 provide the parts outside the CDR3, is EAGVTQSPTHLIKTRGQQATLRCSPISGHTSVYWYQQALGLGLQFLLWYDEGEERNRGNFPPRFSGRQFPNYSSELNVNALELEDSALYLCASSLAGWGYNEKLFFGSGTQLSVL.

The rearrangement joins TRBV28 to TRBJ2-3; 12 positions agree with TRBD2. Germline loops: CDR1 MDHEN, CDR2 SYDVKM. The CDR3 is 17 residues long. Losses at the gene ends were 5 bases for V and 2 bases for J; bases not matched to a gene: 8. The CDR3 is CASSNRLAGATTDTQYF. Written as DNA, the CDR3 is TGTGCCAGCAGTAATCGACTAGCGGGAGCTACCACAGATACGCAGTATTTT.

The chain links TRBV9 to TRBJ1-2, with no clear D. CDR1 SGDLS and CDR2 YYNGEE come from the germline V gene. V lost 1 base and J 0 bases, leaving 19 bases between the germline ends. The length of the CDR3 is 18 residues. CDR3 bases: TGTGCCAGCAGCGTATCTGGGAGAACAAGGCCCTCTAACTATGGCTACACCTTC. Encoded protein: CASSVSGRTRPSNYGYTF.

A single count supports this clone. The rearrangement uses TRBV18 and TRBJ1-2; perhaps TRBD1 as D (6 bases). The V gene lost 2 bases and the J gene lost 8 bases, with 9 bases spanning the gap. Germline assignment: CDR1 KGHSH and CDR2 LQKENI. The CDR3 runs 12 residues. The CDR3, as DNA: TGTGCCAGCTCACCAATTCAGGGGGGCTACACCTTC. Amino acids: CASSPIQGGYTF.

V and J are TRBV28 and TRBJ2-3; possible D gene TRBD2, 6 bases. This CDR3 has 15 amino acids. Per the germline V gene, CDR1 is MDHEN and CDR2 is SYDVKM. Trimming stripped 10 bases from V and 0 bases from J, with 17 bases between. CDR3 sequence: CAIEGLKASTDTQYF. The CDR3, as DNA: TGTGCCATCGAGGGACTGAAAGCTAGCACAGATACGCAGTATTTT.

The V and J genes are TRBV5-5 and TRBJ2-7, with 8 bases fitting TRBD2. Germline trimming cut 2 bases from V and 0 bases from J; bases unmatched to any gene: 13. Germline CDR1 and CDR2: SGHKS and YYEKEE (reference sequence). The CDR3 spans 18 residues. This chain's CDR3 is CASSLIVHPSGPSYEQYF. The CDR3 bases are TGTGCCAGCAGCTTAATCGTACACCCTAGCGGGCCCTCCTACGAGCAGTACTTC. Looking up the rest from reference TRBV5-5 and TRBJ2-7 gives the full variable domain: DAGVTQSPTHLIKTRGQQVTLRCSPISGHKSVSWYQQVLGQGPQFIFQYYEKEERGRGNFPDRFSARQFPNYSSELNVNALLLGDSALYLCASSLIVHPSGPSYEQYFGPGTRLTVT.